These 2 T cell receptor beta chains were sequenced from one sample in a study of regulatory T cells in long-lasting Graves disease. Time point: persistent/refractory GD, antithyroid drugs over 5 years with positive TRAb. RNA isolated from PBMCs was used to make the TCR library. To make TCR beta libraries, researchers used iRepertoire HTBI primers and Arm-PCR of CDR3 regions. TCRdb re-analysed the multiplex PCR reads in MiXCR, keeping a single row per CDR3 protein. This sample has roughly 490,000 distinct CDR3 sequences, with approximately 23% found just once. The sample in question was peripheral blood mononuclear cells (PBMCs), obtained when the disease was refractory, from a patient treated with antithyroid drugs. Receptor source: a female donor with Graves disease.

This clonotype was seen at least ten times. CDR3 coding DNA: TGTGCCAGCAGTTACTCGTCGCCTAGCGGGAGGTTCGTCACCGGGGAGCTGTTTTTT. As protein: CASSYSSPSGRFVTGELFF. The V gene is TRBV6-6, the J gene TRBJ2-2; 11 nucleotides agree with TRBD2. V shed 0 bases and J 4 bases; nucleotides not matched to a gene: 10. Germline V gene sequence: CDR1 MNHNY, CDR2 SVGAGI (reference sequence). The CDR3 has 19 residues.

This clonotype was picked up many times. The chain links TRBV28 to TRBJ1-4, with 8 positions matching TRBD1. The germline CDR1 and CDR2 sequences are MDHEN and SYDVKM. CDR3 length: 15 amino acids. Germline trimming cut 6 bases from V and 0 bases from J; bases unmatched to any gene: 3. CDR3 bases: TGTGCCAGCAGCTCACAGGGGGCAACTAATGAAAAACTGTTTTTT. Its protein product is CASSSQGATNEKLFF.